This note documents a single T cell receptor beta chain sequence. Methods used by the authors: Reference gene primer amplification gave estimated nucleated cell counts. The repertoire was sequenced with immunoSEQ multiplex PCR; TCRdb's copy has only in-frame clones and lacks some. That table supplies the V and J calls and clone size; D and trimming were determined from the DNA. The repertoire has some 310,000 clones, around 86% of them found once; the top ten carry 1%. The data stem from a study of blood T cell repertoires in COVID-19. Study-wide background: The United States, Italy and Spain provided the acute and convalescent COVID-19 samples. T cells, B-cell-depleted T cells, or PBMCs provided the cDNA or gDNA that served as material.

The ends lost 3 bases at V and 6 bases at J; junction bases unmatched: 5. The CDR3 totals 14 residues. Per the germline V gene, CDR1 is SQVTM and CDR2 is ANQGSEA. This receptor was identified in a man in his forties or fifties with active or convalescent COVID-19. The chain couples TRBV29-1 to TRBJ1-2, with 12 bases lining up with TRBD1. The sequencing input was peripheral blood. The CDR3 reads CSVDRDRGLNGYTF. The CDR3 coding sequence is TGCAGCGTTGACCGGGACAGGGGGCTCAATGGCTACACCTTC.